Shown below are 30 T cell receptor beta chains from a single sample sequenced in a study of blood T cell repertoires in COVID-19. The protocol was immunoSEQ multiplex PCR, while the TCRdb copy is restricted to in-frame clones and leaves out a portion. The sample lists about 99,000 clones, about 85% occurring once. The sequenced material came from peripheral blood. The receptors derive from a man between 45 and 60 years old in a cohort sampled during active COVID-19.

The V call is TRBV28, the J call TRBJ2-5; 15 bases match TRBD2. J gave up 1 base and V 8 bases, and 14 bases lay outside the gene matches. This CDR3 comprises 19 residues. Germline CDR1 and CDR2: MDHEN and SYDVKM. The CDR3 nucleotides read TGTGCCAGCCAACGGGGCCTAGGACTAGCGGGGGGGCTCCAAGAGACCCAGTACTTC. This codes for CASQRGLGLAGGLQETQYF. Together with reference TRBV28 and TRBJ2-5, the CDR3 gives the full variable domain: DVKVTQSSRYLVKRTGEKVFLECVQDMDHENMFWYRQDPGLGLRLIYFSYDVKMKEKGDIPEGYSVSREKKERFSLILESASTNQTSMYLCASQRGLGLAGGLQETQYFGPGTRLLVL.

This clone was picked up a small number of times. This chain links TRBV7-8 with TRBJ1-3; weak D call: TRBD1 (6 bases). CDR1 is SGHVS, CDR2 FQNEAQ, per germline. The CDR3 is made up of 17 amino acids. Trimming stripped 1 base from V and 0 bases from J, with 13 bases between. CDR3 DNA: TGTGCCAGCAGCTTAGACCTCCCAGGGGTCTCTGGAAACACCATATATTTT. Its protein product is CASSLDLPGVSGNTIYF.

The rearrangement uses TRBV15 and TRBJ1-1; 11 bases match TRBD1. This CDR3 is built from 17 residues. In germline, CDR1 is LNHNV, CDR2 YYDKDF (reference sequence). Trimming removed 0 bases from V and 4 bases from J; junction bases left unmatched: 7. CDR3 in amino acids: CATSRDGTGGWITEAFF. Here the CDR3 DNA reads TGTGCCACCAGCAGAGATGGGACAGGGGGTTGGATCACTGAAGCTTTCTTT.

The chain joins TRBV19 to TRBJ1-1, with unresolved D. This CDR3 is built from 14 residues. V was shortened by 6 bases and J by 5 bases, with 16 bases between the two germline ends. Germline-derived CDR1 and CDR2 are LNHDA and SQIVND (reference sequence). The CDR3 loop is CASSQPGSETEAFF. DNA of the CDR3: TGTGCCAGTAGCCAACCGGGTTCAGAGACTGAAGCTTTCTTT. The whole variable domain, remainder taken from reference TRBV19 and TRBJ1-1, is DGGITQSPKYLFRKEGQNVTLSCEQNLNHDAMYWYRQDPGQGLRLIYYSQIVNDFQKGDIAEGYSVSREKKESFPLTVTSAQKNPTAFYLCASSQPGSETEAFFGQGTRLTVV.

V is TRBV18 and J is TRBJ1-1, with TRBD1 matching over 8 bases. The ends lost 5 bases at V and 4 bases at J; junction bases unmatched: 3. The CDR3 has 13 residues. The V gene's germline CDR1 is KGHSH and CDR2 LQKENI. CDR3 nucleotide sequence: TGTGCCAGCTCAACAGGGGGTAGCACTGAAGCTTTCTTT. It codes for CASSTGGSTEAFF.

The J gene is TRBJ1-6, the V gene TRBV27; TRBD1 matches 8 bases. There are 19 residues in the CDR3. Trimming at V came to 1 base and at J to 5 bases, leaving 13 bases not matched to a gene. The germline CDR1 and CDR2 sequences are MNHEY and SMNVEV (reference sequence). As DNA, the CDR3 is TGTGCCAGCAGTTTATATCCCCCCAGGGGGCGAGTGGATAATTCACCCCTCCACTTT. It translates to CASSLYPPRGRVDNSPLHF.

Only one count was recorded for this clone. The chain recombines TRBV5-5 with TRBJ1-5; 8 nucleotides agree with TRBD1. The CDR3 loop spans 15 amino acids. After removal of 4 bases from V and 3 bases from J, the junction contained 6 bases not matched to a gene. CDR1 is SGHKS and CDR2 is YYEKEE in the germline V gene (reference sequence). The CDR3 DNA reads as TGTGCCAGCAGCGTTGACAGGGGTATCAATCAGCCCCAGCATTTT. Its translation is CASSVDRGINQPQHF.

CDR3 DNA: TGTGCCAGCAGTGAAGCGGGGCAATACTATGGCTACACCTTC. Its protein product is CASSEAGQYYGYTF. The chain recombines TRBV6-1 with TRBJ1-2; D might be TRBD1 (5 bases). CDR1 and CDR2 from the germline V gene are MNHNS and SASEGT. CDR3 size: 14 residues. Between the trimmed V and J ends, which lost 0 bases and 3 bases, there was a span of 8 bases.

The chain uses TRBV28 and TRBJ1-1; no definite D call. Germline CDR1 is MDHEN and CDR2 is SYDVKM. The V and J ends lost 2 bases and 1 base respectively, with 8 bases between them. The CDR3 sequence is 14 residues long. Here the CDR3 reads CASSLVQSNTEAFF. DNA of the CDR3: TGTGCCAGCAGTTTAGTGCAGTCGAACACTGAAGCTTTCTTT.

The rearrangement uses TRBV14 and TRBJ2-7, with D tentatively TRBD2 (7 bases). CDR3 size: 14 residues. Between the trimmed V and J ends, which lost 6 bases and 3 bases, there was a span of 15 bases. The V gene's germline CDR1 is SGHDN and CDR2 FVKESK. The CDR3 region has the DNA TGTGCCAGCAGAAAGGGAGGGGACAACTACGAGCAGTACTTC. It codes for CASRKGGDNYEQYF.

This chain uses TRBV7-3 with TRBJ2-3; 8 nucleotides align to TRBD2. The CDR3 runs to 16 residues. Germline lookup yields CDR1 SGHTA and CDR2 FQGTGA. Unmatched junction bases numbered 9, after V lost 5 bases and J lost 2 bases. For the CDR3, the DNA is TGTGCCAGCAGCCCCAGAATGCGGGGGGCCACAGATACGCAGTATTTT. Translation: CASSPRMRGATDTQYF.

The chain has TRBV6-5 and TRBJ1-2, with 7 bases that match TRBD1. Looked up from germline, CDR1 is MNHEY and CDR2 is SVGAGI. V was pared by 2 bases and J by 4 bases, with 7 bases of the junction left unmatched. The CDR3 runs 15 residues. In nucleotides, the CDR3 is TGTGCCAGCAGTTACACGCATGGGACAGCCTATGGCTACACCTTC. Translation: CASSYTHGTAYGYTF.

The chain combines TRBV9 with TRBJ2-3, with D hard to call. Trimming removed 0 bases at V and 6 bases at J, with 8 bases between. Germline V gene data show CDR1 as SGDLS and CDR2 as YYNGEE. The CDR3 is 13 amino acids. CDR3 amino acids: CASSVEPWDTQYF. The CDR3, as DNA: TGTGCCAGCAGCGTAGAGCCTTGGGATACGCAGTATTTT.

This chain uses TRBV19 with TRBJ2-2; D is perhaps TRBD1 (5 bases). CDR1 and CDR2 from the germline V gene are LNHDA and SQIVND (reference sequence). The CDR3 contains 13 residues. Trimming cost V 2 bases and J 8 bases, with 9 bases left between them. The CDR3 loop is CASSILRDGELFF. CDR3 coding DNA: TGTGCCAGTAGTATACTCAGGGATGGGGAGCTGTTTTTT.

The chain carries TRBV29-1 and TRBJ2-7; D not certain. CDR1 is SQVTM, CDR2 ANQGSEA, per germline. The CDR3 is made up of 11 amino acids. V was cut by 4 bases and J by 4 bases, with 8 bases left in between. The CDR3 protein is CSVGTQYEQYF. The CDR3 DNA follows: TGCAGCGTTGGCACCCAGTACGAGCAGTACTTC.

CDR3 coding DNA: TGTGCCAGCAGTTTTTCTAGCGGGGGGCGGGAGACCCAGTACTTC. This gives the protein CASSFSSGGRETQYF. V gene TRBV28 combines with J gene TRBJ2-5, with TRBD2 identical over 11 bases. This CDR3 has 15 residues. Losses at the gene ends were 3 bases for V and 5 bases for J; bases not matched to a gene: 5. The germline CDR1 and CDR2 sequences are MDHEN and SYDVKM.

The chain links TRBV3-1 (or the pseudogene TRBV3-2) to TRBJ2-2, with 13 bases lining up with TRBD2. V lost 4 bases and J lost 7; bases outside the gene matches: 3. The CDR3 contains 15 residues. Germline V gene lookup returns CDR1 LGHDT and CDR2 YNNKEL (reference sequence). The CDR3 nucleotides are TGTGCCAGCAGCCTTGGGACTAGCGGGAACGGGGAGCTGTTTTTT. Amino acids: CASSLGTSGNGELFF.

CDR3 sequence: CASSIPDRAGRTDTQYF. DNA for the CDR3: TGTGCCAGCAGCATCCCAGACAGGGCCGGACGCACAGATACGCAGTATTTT. The gene calls are TRBV21-1 and TRBJ2-3; the table's TRBD1 call for D was not verified on the DNA. TRBV21-1 is deemed a pseudogene. The CDR3 has 17 residues.

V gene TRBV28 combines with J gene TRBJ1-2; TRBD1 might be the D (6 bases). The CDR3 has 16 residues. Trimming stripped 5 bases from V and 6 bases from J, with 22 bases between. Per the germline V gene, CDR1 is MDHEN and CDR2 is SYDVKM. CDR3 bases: TGTGCCAGCAGTCCCCGGGACACGATCCTCCCCGATGGCTACACCTTC. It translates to CASSPRDTILPDGYTF.

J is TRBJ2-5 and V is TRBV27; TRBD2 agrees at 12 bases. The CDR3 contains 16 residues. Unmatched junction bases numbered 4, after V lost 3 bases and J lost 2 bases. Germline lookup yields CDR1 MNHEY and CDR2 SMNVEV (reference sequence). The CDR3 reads CASSLSSGGGQETQYF. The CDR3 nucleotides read TGTGCCAGCAGTTTGTCTAGCGGGGGGGGGCAAGAGACCCAGTACTTC.

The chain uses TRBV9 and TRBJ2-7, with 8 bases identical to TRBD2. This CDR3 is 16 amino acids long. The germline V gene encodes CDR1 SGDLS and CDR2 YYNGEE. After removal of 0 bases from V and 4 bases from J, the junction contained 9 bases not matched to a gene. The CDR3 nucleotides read TGTGCCAGCAGCGTAGAACCCGGGGGGGCCCGGTACGAGCAGTACTTC. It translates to CASSVEPGGARYEQYF. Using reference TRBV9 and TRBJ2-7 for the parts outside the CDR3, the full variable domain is DSGVTQTPKHLITATGQRVTLRCSPRSGDLSVYWYQQSLDQGLQFLIQYYNGEERAKGNILERFSAQQFPDLHSELNLSSLELGDSALYFCASSVEPGGARYEQYFGPGTRLTVT.

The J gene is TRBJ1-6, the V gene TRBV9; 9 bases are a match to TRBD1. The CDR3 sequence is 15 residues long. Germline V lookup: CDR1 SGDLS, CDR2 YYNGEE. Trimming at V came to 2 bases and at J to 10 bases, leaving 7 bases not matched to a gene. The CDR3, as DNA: TGTGCCAGCAGCGTCTCGGGACAGGGAGCCTCACCCCTCCACTTT. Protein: CASSVSGQGASPLHF.

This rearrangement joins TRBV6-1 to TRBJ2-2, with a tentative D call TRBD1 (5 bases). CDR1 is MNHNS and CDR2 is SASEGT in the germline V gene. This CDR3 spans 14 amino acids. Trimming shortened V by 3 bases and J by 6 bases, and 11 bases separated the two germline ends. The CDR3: CASSDRVRAGELFF. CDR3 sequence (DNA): TGTGCCAGCAGTGATCGGGTCAGGGCCGGGGAGCTGTTTTTT.

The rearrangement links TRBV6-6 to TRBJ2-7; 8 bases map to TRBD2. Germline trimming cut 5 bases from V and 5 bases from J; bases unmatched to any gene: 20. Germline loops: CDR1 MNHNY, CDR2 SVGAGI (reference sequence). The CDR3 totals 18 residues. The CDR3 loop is CASSRYFETGGPQDEQYF. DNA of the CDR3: TGTGCCAGCAGTCGATATTTTGAAACGGGGGGGCCGCAGGACGAGCAGTACTTC.

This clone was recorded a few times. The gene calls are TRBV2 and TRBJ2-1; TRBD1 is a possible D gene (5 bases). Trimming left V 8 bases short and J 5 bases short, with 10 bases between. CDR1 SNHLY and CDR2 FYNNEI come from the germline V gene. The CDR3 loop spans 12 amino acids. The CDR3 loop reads CASLGQDNEQFF. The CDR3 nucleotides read TGTGCCAGCTTGGGGCAGGACAATGAGCAGTTCTTC. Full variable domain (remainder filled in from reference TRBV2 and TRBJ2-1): EPEVTQTPSHQVTQMGQEVILRCVPISNHLYFYWYRQILGQKVEFLVSFYNNEISEKSEIFDDQFSVERPDGSNFTLKIRSTKLEDSAMYFCASLGQDNEQFFGPGTRLTVL.

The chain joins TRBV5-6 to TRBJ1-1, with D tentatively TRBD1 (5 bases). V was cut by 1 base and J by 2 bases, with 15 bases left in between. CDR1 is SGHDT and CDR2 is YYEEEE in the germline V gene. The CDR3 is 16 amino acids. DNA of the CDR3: TGTGCCAGCAGCTTGTTGGTTGGAGGGGTTAACACTGAAGCTTTCTTT. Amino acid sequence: CASSLLVGGVNTEAFF.

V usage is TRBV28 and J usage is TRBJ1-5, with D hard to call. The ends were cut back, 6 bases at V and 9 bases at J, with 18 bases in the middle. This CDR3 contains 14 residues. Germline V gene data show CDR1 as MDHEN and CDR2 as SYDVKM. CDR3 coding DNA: TGTGCCAGCAGCCCGCCTAAGGGAGGGATGCCCCAGCATTTT. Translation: CASSPPKGGMPQHF.

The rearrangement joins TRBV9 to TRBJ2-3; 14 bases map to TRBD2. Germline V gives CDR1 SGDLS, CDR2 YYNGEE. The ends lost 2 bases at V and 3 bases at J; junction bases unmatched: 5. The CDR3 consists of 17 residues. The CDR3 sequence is CASSVQTSGGVTDTQYF. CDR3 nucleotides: TGTGCCAGCAGCGTTCAGACTAGCGGGGGGGTAACAGATACGCAGTATTTT.

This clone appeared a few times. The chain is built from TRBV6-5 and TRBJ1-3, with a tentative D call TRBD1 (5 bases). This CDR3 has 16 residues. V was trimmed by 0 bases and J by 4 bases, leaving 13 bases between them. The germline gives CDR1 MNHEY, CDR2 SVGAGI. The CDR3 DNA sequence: TGTGCCAGCAGTTACTCAACAGGTTATTCCGGAAACACCATATATTTT. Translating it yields CASSYSTGYSGNTIYF.

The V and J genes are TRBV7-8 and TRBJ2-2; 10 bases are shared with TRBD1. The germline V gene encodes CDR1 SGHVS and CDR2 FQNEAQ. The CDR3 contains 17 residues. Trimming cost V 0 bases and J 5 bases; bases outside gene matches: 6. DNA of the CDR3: TGTGCCAGCAGCTTAGCGCGGACAGGGGGATCGACCGGGGAGCTGTTTTTT. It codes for CASSLARTGGSTGELFF.